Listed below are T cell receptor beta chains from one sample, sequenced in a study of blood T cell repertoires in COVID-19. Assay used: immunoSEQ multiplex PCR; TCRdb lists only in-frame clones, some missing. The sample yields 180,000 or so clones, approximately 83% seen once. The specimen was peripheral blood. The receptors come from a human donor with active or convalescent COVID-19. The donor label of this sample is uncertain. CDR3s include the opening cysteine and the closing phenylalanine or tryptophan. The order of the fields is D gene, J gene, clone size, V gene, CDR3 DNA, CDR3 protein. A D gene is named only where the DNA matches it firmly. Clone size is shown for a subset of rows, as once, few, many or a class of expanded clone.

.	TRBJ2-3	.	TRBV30	TGTGCCTGGAGTTACTCCTCACCCTTGGTGTATTTT	CAWSYSSPLVYF
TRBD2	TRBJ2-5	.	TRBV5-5	TGTGCCAGCAGCTCCGGAGAGGGAGGGCCCCTGGAGACCCAGTACTTC	CASSSGEGGPLETQYF
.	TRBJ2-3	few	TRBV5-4	TGTGCCAGCAGCTCCGGGACATTAGATGGCACAGATACGCAGTATTTT	CASSSGTLDGTDTQYF
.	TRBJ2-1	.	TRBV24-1	TGTGCCACCAGTGACGGTACGCCATACAATGAGCAGTTCTTC	CATSDGTPYNEQFF
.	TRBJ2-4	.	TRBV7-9	TGTGCCAGCAGCTCTTCGGGAAACATTCAGTACTTC	CASSSSGNIQYF
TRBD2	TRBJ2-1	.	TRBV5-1	TGCGCCAGCAGCCCGACTAGCGGGTTTGAGCAGTTCTTC	CASSPTSGFEQFF
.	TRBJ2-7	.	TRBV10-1	TGCGCCAGCAGTGAGTCGTTGGCAGAACCAGAATACGAGCAGTACTTC	CASSESLAEPEYEQYF
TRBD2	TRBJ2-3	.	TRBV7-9	TGTGCCAGCAGCTTCCGGACTAGCGGGGCTACAGATACGCAGTATTTT	CASSFRTSGATDTQYF
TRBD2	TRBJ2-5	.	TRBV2	TGTGCCAGCAGTGATACTAGCGGGGTTCATGGGGCCCAGTACTTC	CASSDTSGVHGAQYF
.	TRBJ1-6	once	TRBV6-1	TGTGCCAGCAGTGGTTCGGGAACACGACCCAATTACTTTGGTTCACCCCTCCACTTT	CASSGSGTRPNYFGSPLHF
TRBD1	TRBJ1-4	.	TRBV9	TGTGCCAGCTCAGGGGGCGATGAAAAACTGTTTTTT	CASSGGDEKLFF
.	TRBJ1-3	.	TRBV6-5	TGTGCCAGCAGTTCCCGTCCGGGGGGAAACACCATATATTTT	CASSSRPGGNTIYF
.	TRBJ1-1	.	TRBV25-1	TGTGCCAGCAGTGACCCCATGGGGGCGGATACTGAAGCTTTCTTT	CASSDPMGADTEAFF
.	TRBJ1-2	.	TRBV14	TGTGCCAGCAGCCAAAAGAGAGGACAAGCCTATGGCTACACCTTC	CASSQKRGQAYGYTF
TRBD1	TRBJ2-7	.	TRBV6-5	TGTGCCAGCAGGGACCGGGACAGGCCGACTCGGCAGTACTTC	CASRDRDRPTRQYF
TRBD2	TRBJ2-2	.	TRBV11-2	TGTGCCAGCAGCTTAGTTAGCGGGGGAAACACCGGGGAGCTGTTTTTT	CASSLVSGGNTGELFF
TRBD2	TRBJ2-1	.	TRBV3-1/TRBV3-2	TGTGCCAGCAGCCAGGTAGCGGGAGGGCCGCGGGAGCAGTTCTTC	CASSQVAGGPREQFF
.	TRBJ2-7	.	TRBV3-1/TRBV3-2	TGTGCCAGCAGACGAACAGGGGGCGCCCCGCGGGAGGGCCTCTACGAGCAGTACTTC	CASRRTGGAPREGLYEQYF
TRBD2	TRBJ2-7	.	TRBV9	TGTGCCAGCAGCGTATACGCGGGGGGGAACGAGCAGTACTTC	CASSVYAGGNEQYF
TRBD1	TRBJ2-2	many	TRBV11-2	TGTGCCAGCAGCCCACGCGACAGGGTCAACACCGGGGAGCTGTTTTTT	CASSPRDRVNTGELFF
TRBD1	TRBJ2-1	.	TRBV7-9	TGTGCCAGCAGCTTAGGTAGACAGGGCGATGAGCAGTTCTTC	CASSLGRQGDEQFF
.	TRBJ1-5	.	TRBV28	TGTGCCAGCAGTCCTTGGGACTTTAGCAATCAGCCCCAGCATTTT	CASSPWDFSNQPQHF